Each of the 10 T cell receptor beta chains below was sequenced from the same sample in a study of CD8 T cells in Susac syndrome. Random hexamers served to reverse transcribe roughly 0.45 to 1 ug RNA. MiXCR, run by TCRdb on the immunoSEQ multiplex PCR reads, gives a single entry per CDR3 protein. The sample carries around 300,000 distinct CDR3 sequences, around 89% recorded once. The sample consisted of CD8+ T cells from PBMCs. The receptors come from a human donor with multiple sclerosis.

A word on this clonotype: At one end the junction does not follow the germline gene, possibly because of a read error. The chain couples TRBV7-9 to TRBJ2-5, with a weak D call TRBD1 (6 bases). Germline V CDR1 and CDR2: SEHNR, FQNEAQ (reference sequence). The CDR3 runs to 14 residues. CDR3 coding DNA: TGTGCCAGCAGCCCCGGGACAAACCAAGAGACCCAGTGCTTC. Protein sequence: CASSPGTNQETQCF.

This rearrangement joins TRBV28 to TRBJ2-2; D unclear. The V gene's germline CDR1 is MDHEN and CDR2 SYDVKM. The V end was cut by 1 base, the J end by 7 bases, with 7 bases between. CDR3 size: 13 residues. CDR3 sequence: CASSLLENGELFF. The CDR3 bases are TGTGCCAGCAGTTTATTGGAAAACGGGGAGCTGTTTTTT.

The chain combines TRBV20-1 with TRBJ2-7, with D perhaps given as TRBD1 or TRBD2 (5 bases each). The V and J ends lost 5 bases and 4 bases respectively, with 15 bases between them. The V gene's germline CDR1 is DFQATT and CDR2 SNEGSKA (reference sequence). The CDR3 has 13 amino acids. The CDR3 DNA follows: TGCAGTGCTCAGGACGGGACCCGGTACGAGCAGTACTTC. Its translation is CSAQDGTRYEQYF.

CDR3: CSVEESPLAGGPFYEQFF. The DNA for the CDR3 is TGCAGCGTTGAAGAGAGTCCCTTGGCGGGAGGGCCTTTTTATGAGCAGTTCTTC. The rearrangement links TRBV29-1 to TRBJ2-1, with TRBD2 matching over 9 bases. V trimming: 0 bases; J trimming: 8 bases; junction bases outside the gene matches: 17. The CDR3 is 18 residues long. The germline CDR1 and CDR2 sequences are SQVTM and ANQGSEA.

CDR3 protein: CASSPSASHYEQYF. The CDR3 region has the DNA TGTGCCAGTAGTCCTTCCGCGTCCCATTACGAGCAGTACTTC. The chain employs TRBV19 and TRBJ2-7, with D unresolved. The CDR3 length is 14 residues. Trimming took 5 bases from V and 4 from J, leaving 15 bases between them. Germline CDR1 LNHDA, CDR2 SQIVND (reference sequence).

A note on this clonotype: One junction end disagrees with the germline gene, perhaps due to a read error. The V call is TRBV28, the J call TRBJ1-1; D gene unclear. In germline, CDR1 is MDHEN, CDR2 SYDVKM. This CDR3 contains 10 residues. The CDR3 reads CASSSPLVVF. The CDR3 bases are TGTGCCAGCAGTTCCCCGTTGGTTGTCTTT.

The chain uses TRBV27 and TRBJ2-1, with 9 bases fitting TRBD1. Germline CDR1 MNHEY, CDR2 SMNVEV (reference sequence). The V and J ends lost 2 bases and 3 bases, in that order; junction bases with no gene match: 14. The CDR3 is 19 amino acids. CDR3 coding DNA: TGTGCCAGCAGTTTAGGAGGGACAGGGTGGTTGGGGAGCTACAATGAGCAGTTCTTC. Residues: CASSLGGTGWLGSYNEQFF.

V is TRBV5-5 and J is TRBJ1-2, with D possibly matching TRBD1 (6 bases). The CDR3 runs 15 residues. Trimming left V 4 bases short and J 0 bases short, with 13 bases between. Germline CDR1 SGHKS, CDR2 YYEKEE (reference sequence). The DNA of the CDR3 is TGTGCCAGCAGCCAAAGACAGGCAGCTAACTATGGCTACACCTTC. This gives the protein CASSQRQAANYGYTF.

This chain links TRBV12-3 or TRBV12-4 with TRBJ2-3; 11 positions match TRBD2. V was clipped by 6 bases and J by 7 bases; unmatched bases: 12. The CDR3 length is 16 residues. CDR3 loop: CASSPLAGGNQNTQYF. The CDR3 DNA is TGTGCCAGCAGCCCTTTAGCGGGGGGGAATCAAAATACGCAGTATTTT.

The rearrangement joins TRBV20-1 to TRBJ2-1; a possible D gene is TRBD2 (6 bases). Trimming took 0 bases from V and 6 from J, leaving 15 bases between them. CDR3 size: 15 residues. Germline V lookup: CDR1 DFQATT, CDR2 SNEGSKA (reference sequence). The CDR3 sequence is CSARDGGSSVNEQFF. The CDR3 DNA follows: TGCAGTGCTAGAGATGGGGGGAGTAGCGTCAATGAGCAGTTCTTC.